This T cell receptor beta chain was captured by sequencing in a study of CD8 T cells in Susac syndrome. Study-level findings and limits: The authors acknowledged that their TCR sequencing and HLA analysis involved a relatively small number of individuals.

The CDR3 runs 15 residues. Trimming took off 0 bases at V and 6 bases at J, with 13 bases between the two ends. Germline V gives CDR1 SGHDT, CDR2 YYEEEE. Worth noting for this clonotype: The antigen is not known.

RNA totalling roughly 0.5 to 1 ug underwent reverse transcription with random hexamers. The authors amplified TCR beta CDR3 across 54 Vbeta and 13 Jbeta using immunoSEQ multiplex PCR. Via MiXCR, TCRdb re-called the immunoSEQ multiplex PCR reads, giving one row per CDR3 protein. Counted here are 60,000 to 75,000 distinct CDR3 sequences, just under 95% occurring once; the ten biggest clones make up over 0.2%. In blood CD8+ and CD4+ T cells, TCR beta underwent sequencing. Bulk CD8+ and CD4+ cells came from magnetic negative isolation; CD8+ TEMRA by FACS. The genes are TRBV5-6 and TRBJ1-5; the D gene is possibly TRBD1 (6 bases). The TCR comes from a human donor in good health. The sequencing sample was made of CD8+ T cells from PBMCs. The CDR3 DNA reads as TGTGCCAGCAGCTTGGCAGGGGCCTTCGGTCAGCCCCAGCATTTT. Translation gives CASSLAGAFGQPQHF.